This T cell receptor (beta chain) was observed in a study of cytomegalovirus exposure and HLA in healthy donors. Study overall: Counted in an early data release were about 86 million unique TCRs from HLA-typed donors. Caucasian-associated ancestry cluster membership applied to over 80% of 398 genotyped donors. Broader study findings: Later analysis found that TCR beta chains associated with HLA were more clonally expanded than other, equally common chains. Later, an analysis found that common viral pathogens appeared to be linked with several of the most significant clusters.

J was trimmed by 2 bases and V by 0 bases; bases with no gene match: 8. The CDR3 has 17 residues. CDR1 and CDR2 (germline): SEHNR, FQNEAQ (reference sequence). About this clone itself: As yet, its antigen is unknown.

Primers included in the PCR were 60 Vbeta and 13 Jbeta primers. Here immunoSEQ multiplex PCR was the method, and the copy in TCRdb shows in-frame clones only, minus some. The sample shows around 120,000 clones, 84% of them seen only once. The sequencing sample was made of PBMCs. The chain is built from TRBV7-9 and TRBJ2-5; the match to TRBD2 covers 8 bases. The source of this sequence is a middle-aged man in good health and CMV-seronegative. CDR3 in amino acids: CASSLAWSGGSQETQYF. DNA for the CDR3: TGTGCCAGCAGCTTAGCGTGGAGCGGGGGTTCGCAAGAGACCCAGTACTTC.